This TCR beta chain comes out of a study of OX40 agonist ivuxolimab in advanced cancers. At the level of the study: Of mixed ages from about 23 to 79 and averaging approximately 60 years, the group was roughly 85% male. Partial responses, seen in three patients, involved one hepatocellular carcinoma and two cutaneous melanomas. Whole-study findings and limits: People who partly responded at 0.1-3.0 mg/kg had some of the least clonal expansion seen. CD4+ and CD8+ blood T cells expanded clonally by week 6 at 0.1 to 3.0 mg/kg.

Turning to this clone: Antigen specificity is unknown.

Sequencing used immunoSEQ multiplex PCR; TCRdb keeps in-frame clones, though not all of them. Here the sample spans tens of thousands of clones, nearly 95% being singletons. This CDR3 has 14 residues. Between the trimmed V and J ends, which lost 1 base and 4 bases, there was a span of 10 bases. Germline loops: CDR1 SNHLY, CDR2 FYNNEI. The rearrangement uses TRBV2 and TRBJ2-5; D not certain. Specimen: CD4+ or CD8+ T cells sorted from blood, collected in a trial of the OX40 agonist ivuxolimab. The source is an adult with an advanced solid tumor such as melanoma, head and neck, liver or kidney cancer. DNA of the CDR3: TGTGCCAGCAGTGAAGAGGCGAAGTCAGAGACCCAGTACTTC. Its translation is CASSEEAKSETQYF.